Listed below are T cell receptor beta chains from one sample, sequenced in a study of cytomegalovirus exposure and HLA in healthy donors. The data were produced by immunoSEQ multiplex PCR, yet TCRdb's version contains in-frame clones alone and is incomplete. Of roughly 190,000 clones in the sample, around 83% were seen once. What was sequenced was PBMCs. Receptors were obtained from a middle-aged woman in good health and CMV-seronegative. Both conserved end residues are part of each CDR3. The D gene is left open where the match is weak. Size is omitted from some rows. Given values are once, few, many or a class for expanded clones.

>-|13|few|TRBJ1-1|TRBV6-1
TGTGCCAGCAGCCACAGGACCAACACTGAAGCTTTCTTT
CASSHRTNTEAFF
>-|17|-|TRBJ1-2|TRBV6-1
TGTGCCAGCAGTGAAGAAGGGAGGTGGAGAACTAACTATGGCTACACCTTC
CASSEEGRWRTNYGYTF
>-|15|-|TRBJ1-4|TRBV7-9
TGTGCCAGCTCGGGGGGGCCTGCAACTAATGAAAAACTGTTTTTT
CASSGGPATNEKLFF
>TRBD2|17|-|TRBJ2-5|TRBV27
TGTGCCAGCAGAAGTTTCCCCATCGGGGGGACCCAAGAGACCCAGTACTTC
CASRSFPIGGTQETQYF
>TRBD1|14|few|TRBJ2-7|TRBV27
TGTGCCAGCAGTTCGGGACAGGGTTTCCACGAGCAGTACTTC
CASSSGQGFHEQYF
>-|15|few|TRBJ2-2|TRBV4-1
TGCGCCAGCAGCCAAACAGGGACGAACACCGGGGAGCTGTTTTTT
CASSQTGTNTGELFF
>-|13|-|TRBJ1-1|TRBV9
TGTGCCAGCAGCGTAGGAGATGGTACTGAAGCTTTCTTT
CASSVGDGTEAFF
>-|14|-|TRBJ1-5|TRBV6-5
TGTGCCAGCAGTGGACAGATGAACAATCAGCCCCAGCATTTT
CASSGQMNNQPQHF
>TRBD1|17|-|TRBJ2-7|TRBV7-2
TGTGCCAGCAGCTTAGGGGACAGGGGGTTTAGGCCCTACGAGCAGTACTTC
CASSLGDRGFRPYEQYF
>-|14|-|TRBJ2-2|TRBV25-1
TGTGCCAGCAGTGAATCCAGGGACACCGGGGAGCTGTTTTTT
CASSESRDTGELFF
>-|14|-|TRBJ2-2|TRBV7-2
TGTGCCAGCACCTTCGTACCGAGCACCGGGGAGCTGTTTTTT
CASTFVPSTGELFF
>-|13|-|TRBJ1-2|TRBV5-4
TGTGCCAGCAGCTCGAGGCTAAACTATGGCTACACCTTC
CASSSRLNYGYTF
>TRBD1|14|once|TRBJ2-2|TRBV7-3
TGTGCCAGCAGCTCCGGACAGGACACCGGGGAGCTGTTTTTT
CASSSGQDTGELFF
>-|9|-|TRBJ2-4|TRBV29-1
TGCAGCGTTGAACCAGGAAGCTACTTC
CSVEPGSYF
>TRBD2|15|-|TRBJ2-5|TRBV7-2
TGTGCCAGCAGCTTATCACTAGCGGGAGGTGGGGCCCAGTACTTC
CASSLSLAGGGAQYF
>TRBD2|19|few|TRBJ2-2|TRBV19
TGTGCCGGTAGTACGAAACTAGCGGGAGGGCCTTTTCTCACCGGGGAGCTGTTTTTT
CAGSTKLAGGPFLTGELFF
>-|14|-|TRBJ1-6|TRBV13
TGTGCCAGCAGCTCTAGCAGGGGTAATTCACCCCTCCACTTT
CASSSSRGNSPLHF
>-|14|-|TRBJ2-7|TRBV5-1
TGCGCCAGCAGCTTGGGACTGAGAGACGGCGAGCAGTACTTC
CASSLGLRDGEQYF
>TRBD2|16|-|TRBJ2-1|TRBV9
TGTGCCAGCAGCGTATTACCTAGCGGATCCTACAATGAGCAGTTCTTC
CASSVLPSGSYNEQFF
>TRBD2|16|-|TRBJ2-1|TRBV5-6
TGTGCCAGCAGCTACGCCGGGACTAGCGGGCGGAATGAGCAGTTCTTC
CASSYAGTSGRNEQFF
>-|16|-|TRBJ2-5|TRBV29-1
TGCAGCGTTGAAAAGTGGGGCCCCAGTCGGCAAGAGACCCAGTACTTC
CSVEKWGPSRQETQYF
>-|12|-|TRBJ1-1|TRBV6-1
TGTGCCAGCAGTTCAATGAACACTGAAGCTTTCTTT
CASSSMNTEAFF
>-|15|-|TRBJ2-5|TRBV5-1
TGCGCCAGCCGGACTTCCGCGGCGGTCCAAGAGACCCAGTACTTC
CASRTSAAVQETQYF
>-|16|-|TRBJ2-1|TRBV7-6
TGTGCCAGCAGCCCCGACTACGAGGACTTATACAATGAGCAGTTCTTC
CASSPDYEDLYNEQFF
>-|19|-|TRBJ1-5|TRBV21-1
TGTGCCAGCAGCAACCCGCCGAGAAACGGGACAAAGGACGGTCAGCCCCAGCATTTT
CASSNPPRNGTKDGQPQHF
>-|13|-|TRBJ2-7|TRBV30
TGTGCCTGGAAGTCACGGACTTCCTACGAGCAGTACTTC
CAWKSRTSYEQYF
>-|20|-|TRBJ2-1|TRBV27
TGTGCCAGCAGTTTAGGTGGCTGGACAGAGGATTTTAGCTCCTACAATGAGCAGTTCTTC
CASSLGGWTEDFSSYNEQFF
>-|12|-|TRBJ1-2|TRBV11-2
TGTGCCAGCAGCTTCAACAGGGCCGGCTACACCTTC
CASSFNRAGYTF
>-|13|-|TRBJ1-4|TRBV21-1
TGTGCCAGCGACGCAGGGGTTAATGAAAAACTGTTTTTT
CASDAGVNEKLFF
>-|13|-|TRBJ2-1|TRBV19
TGTGCCACCCAACTAACAGGTGTGGCTGAGCAGTTCTTC
CATQLTGVAEQFF
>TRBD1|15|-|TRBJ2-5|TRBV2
TGTGCCAGCAGTCTCCTGGGACAGGCCAAAGAGACCCAGTACTTC
CASSLLGQAKETQYF
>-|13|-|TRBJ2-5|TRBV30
TGTGCCTGGAGCGGCGGTTTCCCAGAGACCCAGTACTTC
CAWSGGFPETQYF
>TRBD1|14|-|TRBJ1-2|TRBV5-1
TGCGCCAGCAGCTTGGAAGGACAGGTGTACGGCTACACCTTC
CASSLEGQVYGYTF
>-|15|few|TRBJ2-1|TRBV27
TGTGCCAGCAGTTTATCGGAGGGCCTGGACAATGAGCAGTTCTTC
CASSLSEGLDNEQFF
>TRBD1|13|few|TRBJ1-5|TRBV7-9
TGTGCCAGCAGCTCGACAGGGGATCAGCCCCAGCATTTT
CASSSTGDQPQHF
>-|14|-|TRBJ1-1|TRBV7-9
TGTGCCAGCAGCTTGGTAGGGAGGAACACTGAAGCTTTCTTT
CASSLVGRNTEAFF
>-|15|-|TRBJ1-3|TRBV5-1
TGCGCCAGCAGCTTGGCAGGGGAAGGTGGAAACACCATATATTTT
CASSLAGEGGNTIYF
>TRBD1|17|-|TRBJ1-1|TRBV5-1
TGCGCCAGCAGCTTGAGCCCCACAGGGGACCGTAACACTGAAGCTTTCTTT
CASSLSPTGDRNTEAFF
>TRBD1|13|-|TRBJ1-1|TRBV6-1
TGTGCCAGCAGGGGACAGGGATGGACTGAAGCTTTCTTT
CASRGQGWTEAFF
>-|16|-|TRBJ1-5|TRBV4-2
TGTGCCAGCAGCCAAGAAGGGGTGAGAGGCAATCAGCCCCAGCATTTT
CASSQEGVRGNQPQHF
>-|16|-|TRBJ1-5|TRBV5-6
TGTGCCAGCAGCTTGTCCAGTTGGAGCTTGAATCAGCCCCAGCATTTT
CASSLSSWSLNQPQHF
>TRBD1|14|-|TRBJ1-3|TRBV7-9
TGTGCCAGCAGCAAAGGGACAGAAGGAAACACCATATATTTT
CASSKGTEGNTIYF
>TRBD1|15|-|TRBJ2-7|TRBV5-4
TGTGCCAGCAGCTACTGGACAGGATCATTCTCCGAGCAGTACTTC
CASSYWTGSFSEQYF
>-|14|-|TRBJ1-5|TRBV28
TGTGCCAGCAGTCCCCCCTTTTTCAATCAGCCCCAGCATTTT
CASSPPFFNQPQHF
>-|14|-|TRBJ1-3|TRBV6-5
TGTGCCAGCAGTTTCCGGTCAGCGGGAAACACCATATATTTT
CASSFRSAGNTIYF
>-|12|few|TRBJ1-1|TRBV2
TGTGCCAGCAGTCGAGAAGTCACTGAAGCTTTCTTT
CASSREVTEAFF
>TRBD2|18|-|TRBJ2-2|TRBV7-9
TGTGCCAGCAGCTTAGCGTTCACTAGCGGGGGAGCGGACGGGGAGCTGTTTTTT
CASSLAFTSGGADGELFF
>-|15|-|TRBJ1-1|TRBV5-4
TGTGCCAGCAGCTTGGATCCCAGGGCGGACGCTGAAGCTTTCTTT
CASSLDPRADAEAFF
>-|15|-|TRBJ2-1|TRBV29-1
TGCAGCGTTGAAGTTCTCCTCGACAGACTCTATGAGCAGTTCTTC
CSVEVLLDRLYEQFF
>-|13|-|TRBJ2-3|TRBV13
TGTGCCAGCAGCCTAGTCGGCACAGATACGCAGTATTTT
CASSLVGTDTQYF
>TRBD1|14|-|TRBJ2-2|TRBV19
TGTGCCACTGGAGCGGGACAGGGTTCCGGGGAGCTGTTTTTT
CATGAGQGSGELFF
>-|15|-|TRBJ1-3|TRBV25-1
TGTGCCAGCAGTGCCGGGACAAACTCTGGAAACACCATATATTTT
CASSAGTNSGNTIYF
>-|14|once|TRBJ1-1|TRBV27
TGTGCCAGCAGTTTTGGGGGGGGCGACCCCAGGGCTTTCTTT
CASSFGGGDPRAFF
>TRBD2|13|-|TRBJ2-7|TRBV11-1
TGTGCCAGCAGCGGAGCGGGATGGTACGAGCAGTACTTC
CASSGAGWYEQYF
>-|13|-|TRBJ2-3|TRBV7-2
TGTGCCAGCAGCTTGGCTAGCTCCGATACGCAGTATTTT
CASSLASSDTQYF
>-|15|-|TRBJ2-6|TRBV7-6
TGTGCCAGCAGCTCCACGGGCTCTGGGGCCAACGTCCTGACTTTC
CASSSTGSGANVLTF
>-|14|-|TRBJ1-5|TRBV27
TGTGCCAGCGCAATCGGAGGGTTTCCTCAGCCCCAGCATTTT
CASAIGGFPQPQHF
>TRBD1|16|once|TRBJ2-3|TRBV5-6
TGTGCCAGCAGCTTGGCAGCGACAGGGAAGGCGGGTACGCAGTATTTT
CASSLAATGKAGTQYF